This T cell receptor (beta chain) comes out of a study of cytomegalovirus exposure and HLA in healthy donors. General study points: DRB1 showed the most TCR associations and HLA-C the fewest in a later analysis, as rates varied by HLA locus.

Concerning this clone: Its antigen is as yet unknown.

This CDR3 comprises 15 residues. With 4 bases clipped from V and 2 bases from J, the junction kept 5 bases outside the gene matches. CDR1 SGHRS and CDR2 YFSETQ come from the germline V gene. 60 Vbeta and 13 Jbeta primers were used in PCR. TCRdb's table, derived via immunoSEQ multiplex PCR, lists solely in-frame clones and lacks some. This table has roughly 180,000 clones, just over 75% appearing once. The material sequenced was PBMCs. The V gene is TRBV5-1, the J gene TRBJ2-3, with 9 bases fitting TRBD2. This sequence originates from an older woman in good health and CMV-seropositive. Written as DNA, the CDR3 is TGCGCCAGCAGCCGACGCGGGGGGGTCACAGATACGCAGTATTTT. This sequence encodes CASSRRGGVTDTQYF.